This T cell receptor beta chain was documented in a study of Graves' ophthalmopathy and Graves' hyperthyroidism. Overall study results and limits: Thyroid clonotypes that were expanded above 0.001 frequency mostly also appeared in blood.

TCR beta CDR3 regions were amplified from RNA transcripts. RT-PCR in the first round used HTBI primers; a second-round multiplex PCR followed. TCRdb redid the calling of the multiplex PCR reads with MiXCR, one entry per CDR3 protein. The sample lists roughly 1.1 million distinct CDR3 sequences, less than 45% occurring once. Clinicians diagnosed using symptoms, serum thyroxine, TRAb, thyroid ultrasound and orbital computed tomography. At least ten counts were recorded for this clonotype. Its specificity is unknown. This TCR was recovered from an adult man with Graves' hyperthyroidism. Sequencing input: peripheral blood or thyroid tissue (not recorded which).

The CDR3 nucleotides are TGTGCCAGCAGCCTCCGGACAGGAGCCTATGGCTACACCTTC. It is translated as CASSLRTGAYGYTF. The chain combines TRBV5-8 with TRBJ1-2, with 7 bases matching TRBD1. The V and J ends lost 4 bases and 4 bases, in that order; junction bases with no gene match: 7. The germline V gene has CDR1 SGHTS and CDR2 YDEGEE. CDR3 size: 14 residues.